This is a list of T cell receptor beta chains from one sample in a study of cytomegalovirus exposure and HLA in healthy donors. Only in-frame clones appear in the TCRdb table, and some are missing; sequencing was by immunoSEQ multiplex PCR. The data show under 200,000 clones, 84% seen once. The material sequenced was PBMCs. The receptors shown here come from a middle-aged man in good health and CMV-seropositive. CDR3s include the opening cysteine and the closing phenylalanine or tryptophan. The order of the fields is D gene, V gene, J gene, clone size, CDR3 DNA, CDR3 protein. A D gene is named only where the DNA matches it firmly. Part of the rows lack a size; the others show once, few, many or a class for expanded clones.

NA	TRBV7-8	TRBJ2-3	NA	TGTGCCAGCAGCAACGGGTTCACAGATACGCAGTATTTT	CASSNGFTDTQYF
TRBD2	TRBV9	TRBJ2-2	NA	TGTGCCAGCAGCGCCCCTAGCGGGGGGTCGAACACCGGGGAGCTGTTTTTT	CASSAPSGGSNTGELFF
NA	TRBV5-1	TRBJ2-3	NA	TGCGCCAGCAGCCGTAGCGGAAGCACAGATACGCAGTATTTT	CASSRSGSTDTQYF
TRBD1	TRBV2	TRBJ2-7	NA	TGTGCCAGCAGGACAGGGGGGTACGAGCAGTACTTC	CASRTGGYEQYF
NA	TRBV11-3	TRBJ2-3	once	TGTGCCAGCAGCCCAGTCGCAAGCGTTGATACGCAGTATTTT	CASSPVASVDTQYF
NA	TRBV6-1	TRBJ2-7	NA	TGTGCCAGCAGTGACAGGGCGGCCTACGAGCAGTACTTC	CASSDRAAYEQYF
NA	TRBV6-5	TRBJ1-2	once	TGTGCCAGCAGTTACGTCGGGGGGGACTATGGCTACACCTTC	CASSYVGGDYGYTF
TRBD1	TRBV19	TRBJ1-6	NA	TGTGCCAGTACCTGGGGACAGCAAAATTCACCCCTCCACTTT	CASTWGQQNSPLHF
TRBD2	TRBV9	TRBJ2-1	NA	TGTGCCAGCAGCACTAGCGAGAGCTCCTACAATGAGCAGTTCTTC	CASSTSESSYNEQFF
NA	TRBV7-9	TRBJ2-5	NA	TGTGCCAGCAGGGGCAAAGAGACCCAGTACTTC	CASRGKETQYF
NA	TRBV7-6	TRBJ2-1	NA	TGTGCCAGCAGCTTGGAGGTCCGCTCCTACAATGAGCAGTTCTTC	CASSLEVRSYNEQFF
NA	TRBV5-5	TRBJ2-5	NA	TGTGCCAGCAGCGGTACGCGGCCCCAAGAGACCCAGTACTTC	CASSGTRPQETQYF